The 24 T cell receptor beta chains in this list originate from one sample, sequenced in a study of shared clonotypes between healthy human individuals. CD45RO negativity and positive selection for CCR7 defined naive CD8 cells, a population that excluded terminally differentiated effector memory CD45RA+ cells. The protocol was immunoSEQ multiplex PCR, while the TCRdb copy is restricted to in-frame clones and leaves out a portion. The top ten clones hold 0.3% of a sample with hundreds of thousands of clones, more than 95% of them seen once. The sample consisted of naive CD8+ T cells sorted from blood. The receptor set was obtained from a man younger than 40 in good health.

This clone was detected only once. This rearrangement joins TRBV29-1 to TRBJ2-7, with 10 bases aligning to TRBD2. Trimming cost V 4 bases and J 7 bases; bases outside gene matches: 10. The CDR3 length is 14 residues. CDR1 is SQVTM and CDR2 is ANQGSEA in the germline V gene. The CDR3 reads CSVVGLAGDWEQYF. The CDR3, as DNA: TGCAGCGTTGTTGGCCTAGCGGGAGACTGGGAGCAGTACTTC.

The chain's CDR3 is CSVEAEGSEQYF. CDR3 nucleotides: TGCAGCGTTGAAGCGGAGGGTTCGGAGCAGTACTTC. The rearrangement uses TRBV29-1 and TRBJ2-7; the D gene is possibly TRBD2 (6 bases). V was cut by 1 base and J by 7 bases, with 11 bases left in between. The CDR3 extends over 12 amino acids. The germline V gene encodes CDR1 SQVTM and CDR2 ANQGSEA.

The rearrangement links TRBV28 to TRBJ2-6; TRBD2 matches 7 bases. The V gene end was trimmed by 7 bases and the J gene end by 0 bases; junction bases not matched to a gene: 9. CDR1 MDHEN and CDR2 SYDVKM come from the germline V gene. CDR3 length: 17 residues. CDR3 residues: CASNPLAESSGANVLTF. The CDR3 DNA reads as TGTGCCAGCAACCCCCTAGCGGAAAGCTCTGGGGCCAACGTCCTGACTTTC.

The V and J genes are TRBV9 and TRBJ2-1; 8 positions match TRBD1. The germline CDR1 and CDR2 sequences are SGDLS and YYNGEE. This CDR3 is 17 amino acids long. Unmatched junction bases numbered 9, after V lost 4 bases and J lost 0 bases. For the CDR3, the DNA is TGTGCCAGCAGCTACGGACAGGGACCCTCCTCCTACAATGAGCAGTTCTTC. Translation gives CASSYGQGPSSYNEQFF.

This sequence joins TRBV7-2 and TRBJ1-5; D not certain. The germline gives CDR1 SGHTA, CDR2 FQGNSA. The length of the CDR3 is 12 residues. V was shortened by 5 bases and J by 9 bases, with 11 bases between the two germline ends. The CDR3, as DNA: TGTGCCAGCAGCAAAGAAAACGGGCCCCAGCATTTT. It codes for CASSKENGPQHF.

This clone is a singleton in its sample. CDR3 nucleotide sequence: TGTGCCAGCAGTATCCCCGCGGGAGCGCCCTACGAGCAGTACTTC. Protein sequence: CASSIPAGAPYEQYF. The gene calls are TRBV28 and TRBJ2-7; 7 positions agree with TRBD2. The CDR3 loop spans 15 amino acids. V dropped 5 bases and J dropped 2; count of bases not matched to a gene: 9. CDR1 and CDR2 (germline): MDHEN, SYDVKM.

The chain combines TRBV2 with TRBJ1-1; D remains ambiguous. Germline assignment: CDR1 SNHLY and CDR2 FYNNEI. Trimming shortened V by 6 bases and J by 1 base, and 15 bases separated the two germline ends. CDR3 length: 15 amino acids. CDR3 residues: CASRPGSLENTEAFF. In nucleotides, the CDR3 is TGTGCCAGCAGGCCGGGAAGTCTCGAGAACACTGAAGCTTTCTTT.

The rearrangement joins TRBV4-3 to TRBJ2-7; TRBD1 is a possible D gene (6 bases). The V end lost 2 bases, the J end lost 4 bases, and 18 bases lay between the germline ends. This CDR3 contains 16 residues. In germline, CDR1 is LGHNA, CDR2 YSLEER. CDR3 sequence: CASSQLKDSAPYEQYF. CDR3 nucleotide sequence: TGCGCCAGCAGCCAACTGAAGGACAGCGCTCCGTACGAGCAGTACTTC.

The J gene is TRBJ2-1, the V gene TRBV29-1; a weak D match, TRBD1 (5 bases). Deletions cut 3 bases from V and 3 bases from J, with 12 bases between. The CDR3 totals 14 residues. Looked up from germline, CDR1 is SQVTM and CDR2 is ANQGSEA. The CDR3 DNA follows: TGCAGCGTTGATAGCAGGGTGTACTACAATGAGCAGTTCTTC. This gives the protein CSVDSRVYYNEQFF.

This clone was observed a single time. Other DNA sequences in the same sample also yield this CDR3. J is TRBJ2-1 and V is TRBV11-2; D gene ambiguous. V was shortened by 5 bases and J by 4 bases, with 3 bases between the two germline ends. The CDR3 spans 11 residues. Germline CDR1 reads SGHAT; CDR2 reads FQNNGV. CDR3 protein: CASSPYNEQFF. The DNA for the CDR3 is TGTGCCAGCAGCCCATACAATGAGCAGTTCTTC.

The CDR3 sequence is CAWGTAYEQYF. CDR3 DNA: TGTGCCTGGGGTACTGCCTACGAGCAGTACTTC. V usage is TRBV30 and J usage is TRBJ2-7; D gene uncertain. V was shortened by 5 bases and J by 2 bases, with 7 bases between the two germline ends. Germline V gene lookup returns CDR1 GTSNPN and CDR2 SVGIG (reference sequence). The CDR3 runs 11 residues. The whole variable domain, filled in from reference TRBV30 and TRBJ2-7, reads SQTIHQWPATLVQPVGSPLSLECTVEGTSNPNLYWYRQAAGRGLQLLFYSVGIGQISSEVPQNLSASRPQDRQFILSSKKLLLSDSGFYLCAWGTAYEQYFGPGTRLTVT.

The count of this clone is one. The genes are TRBV27 and TRBJ2-7; 7 nucleotides line up with TRBD1. Germline assignment: CDR1 MNHEY and CDR2 SMNVEV (reference sequence). The trim removed 0 bases at V and 3 bases at J, leaving 2 bases unmatched. CDR3 length equals 14 residues. The CDR3 nucleotides are TGTGCCAGCAGTTTATCCCGGACAGGCTACGAGCAGTACTTC. It codes for CASSLSRTGYEQYF.

The chain has TRBV5-1 and TRBJ2-5; no reliable D call. Germline V CDR1 and CDR2: SGHRS, YFSETQ. The CDR3 is 11 amino acids. Deletions cut 3 bases from V and 4 bases from J, with 4 bases between. The CDR3 coding sequence is TGCGCCAGCAGCTCACTAGAGACCCAGTACTTC. Protein sequence: CASSSLETQYF.

The chain uses TRBV11-2 and TRBJ2-7, with TRBD2 matching over 7 bases. The CDR3 is 11 residues long. V was clipped by 6 bases and J by 6 bases; unmatched bases: 2. Germline CDR1 and CDR2: SGHAT and FQNNGV. The CDR3 loop reads CASRGGTEQYF. DNA for the CDR3: TGTGCCAGCAGGGGAGGGACCGAGCAGTACTTC. The entire variable domain, with the rest obtained from reference TRBV11-2 and TRBJ2-7, is as follows: EAGVAQSPRYKIIEKRQSVAFWCNPISGHATLYWYQQILGQGPKLLIQFQNNGVVDDSQLPKDRFSAERLKGVDSTLKIQPAKLEDSAVYLCASRGGTEQYFGPGTRLTVT.

The chain has TRBV4-1 and TRBJ2-2; 12 nucleotides align to TRBD2. Germline V lookup: CDR1 MGHRA, CDR2 YSYEKL. This CDR3 has 19 amino acids. After removal of 0 bases from V and 4 bases from J, the junction contained 9 bases not matched to a gene. CDR3 DNA: TGCGCCAGCAGCCAAGACGGGCTAGCGGGAGGGTCGGGCACCGGGGAGCTGTTTTTT. Protein product: CASSQDGLAGGSGTGELFF.

This clone was picked up one time. The chain links TRBV5-1 to TRBJ2-1; tentatively, D is TRBD2 (6 bases). The V gene lost 4 bases and the J gene lost 8 bases, with 22 bases spanning the gap. Germline CDR1 reads SGHRS; CDR2 reads YFSETQ. The CDR3 consists of 16 residues. CDR3 amino acids: CASSDHALSGGDEQFF. As DNA, the CDR3 is TGCGCCAGCAGCGACCATGCTCTTTCTGGAGGGGATGAGCAGTTCTTC.

The V call is TRBV27, the J call TRBJ2-1; D ambiguous. Trimming left V 5 bases short and J 10 bases short, with 15 bases between. The CDR3 is 13 amino acids. Germline-derived CDR1 and CDR2 are MNHEY and SMNVEV (reference sequence). The CDR3 nucleotides read TGTGCCAGCAGTGTTTCCGTAGAAACCGAGCAGTTCTTC. Its protein product is CASSVSVETEQFF.

The chain couples TRBV7-9 to TRBJ2-6; possibly TRBD1 or TRBD2 for D (5 bases each). The CDR3 extends over 15 amino acids. The germline gives CDR1 SEHNR, CDR2 FQNEAQ (reference sequence). V was pared by 5 bases and J by 1 base, with 9 bases between. The CDR3, as DNA: TGTGCCAGCAGCGGGGACGGATCTGGGGCCAACGTCCTGACTTTC. Residues: CASSGDGSGANVLTF.

The V and J genes are TRBV4-1 and TRBJ1-1; 10 bases agree with TRBD1. The CDR3 is made up of 15 amino acids. The junction had 6 bases not matched to a gene; V was cut back by 3 bases and J by 5 bases. Germline V gene sequence: CDR1 MGHRA, CDR2 YSYEKL. Here the CDR3 DNA reads TGCGCCAGCAGCCAGGAGGACAGGGGGAAAACTGAAGCTTTCTTT. This encodes CASSQEDRGKTEAFF.

The rearrangement links TRBV27 to TRBJ1-2, with a weak D call TRBD1 (6 bases). Germline loops: CDR1 MNHEY, CDR2 SMNVEV (reference sequence). The CDR3 spans 14 residues. V was clipped by 5 bases and J by 5 bases, with 15 bases between them. CDR3 nucleotide sequence: TGTGCCAGCAGTAAACTTCGGAGGGGGTATGGCTACACCTTC. Its protein is CASSKLRRGYGYTF.

The genes are TRBV29-1 and TRBJ2-5; 14 nucleotides align to TRBD2. Losses at the gene ends were 8 bases for V and 1 base for J; bases not matched to a gene: 15. Germline V gene sequence: CDR1 SQVTM, CDR2 ANQGSEA. This CDR3 spans 18 amino acids. The CDR3 sequence: CSTIPGTSGRTGQETQYF. The CDR3 DNA reads TGCAGCACTATACCTGGGACTAGCGGGAGAACGGGCCAAGAGACCCAGTACTTC.

The table lists this clone with a count of one. The rearrangement joins TRBV15 to TRBJ2-5, with D perhaps matching TRBD1 (6 bases). This CDR3 has 14 amino acids. Germline V gene sequence: CDR1 LNHNV, CDR2 YYDKDF (reference sequence). The ends were cut back, 5 bases at V and 2 bases at J, with 12 bases in the middle. CDR3 coding DNA: TGTGCCACCAGCGGTGGGGGCACACAAGAGACCCAGTACTTC. Its protein product is CATSGGGTQETQYF.

V is TRBV7-2 and J is TRBJ2-1, with D tentatively TRBD2 (6 bases). This CDR3 has 12 residues. Trimming left V 5 bases short and J 9 bases short, with 11 bases between. The V gene's germline CDR1 is SGHTA and CDR2 FQGNSA. The chain's CDR3 is CASSPYGGEQFF. In DNA, the CDR3 is TGTGCCAGCAGCCCCTACGGGGGTGAGCAGTTCTTC. Combining the CDR3 with reference TRBV7-2 and TRBJ2-1 gives the whole variable domain GAGVSQSPSNKVTEKGKDVELRCDPISGHTALYWYRQSLGQGLEFLIYFQGNSAPDKSGLPSDRFSAERTGGSVSTLTIQRTQQEDSAVYLCASSPYGGEQFFGPGTRLTVL.

The V call is TRBV5-6, the J call TRBJ1-2; 7 positions match TRBD1. With V trimmed by 5 bases and J by 6 bases, 4 bases remained unmatched. Germline V gene sequence: CDR1 SGHDT, CDR2 YYEEEE. CDR3 length equals 12 residues. The CDR3 DNA sequence: TGTGCCAGCAGTCGGACAGGACATGGCTACACCTTC. Translation: CASSRTGHGYTF.